This T cell receptor (beta chain) was recovered during a study of control samples from healthy donors and cancer patients. TCRdb's table, derived via immunoSEQ multiplex PCR, lists solely in-frame clones and lacks some. The repertoire includes just over 150,000 clones, about 94% of them detected once, and around 2.4% sits in the top ten. The CDR3 runs to 17 residues. V lost 3 bases and J lost 3; bases outside the gene matches: 10. Per the germline V gene, CDR1 is LNHDA and CDR2 is SQIVND (reference sequence). Specimen: blood. The rearrangement uses TRBV19 and TRBJ2-7; 11 nucleotides line up with TRBD2. This sequence originates from a man aged 50-59 years in good health. In DNA form, the CDR3 reads TGTGCCAGTAGTATGGGTAGCGGGAGGGCCGTCGGCTACGAGCAGTACTTC. Its translation is CASSMGSGRAVGYEQYF.